Below are 11 T cell receptor beta chains sequenced from a single sample in a study of T-cell memory formation after mild COVID-19. TCRdb recomputed calls from the 5' RACE reads with MiXCR, one row per CDR3 protein. Among some 190,000 distinct CDR3 sequences listed, about a sixth were seen once. The sequencing input was PBMCs or a T cell subset sorted from them (not recorded which). The receptors derive from an adult woman who had mild COVID-19 (a few samples of this study predate the infection). Cell type and time point are not known.

In this sample, this clonotype turned up a few times. The chain joins TRBV5-4 to TRBJ1-1; no clear D. The V gene's germline CDR1 is SGHNT and CDR2 YYREEE (reference sequence). The CDR3 extends over 13 amino acids. The germline V and J ends were trimmed by 0 bases and 8 bases, with 11 bases remaining between them. CDR3 sequence reads: CASSLEGRSEAFF. The CDR3 region has the DNA TGTGCCAGCAGCTTGGAAGGTCGCTCCGAAGCTTTCTTT.

This clonotype was counted only a few times. The V gene is TRBV6-5, the J gene TRBJ2-7; possible D gene TRBD1, 5 bases. The V gene's germline CDR1 is MNHEY and CDR2 SVGAGI. This CDR3 region has 13 residues. The V gene lost 3 bases and the J gene lost 3 bases, with 9 bases spanning the gap. CDR3: CASSYRQSYEQYF. CDR3 in DNA: TGTGCCAGCAGTTATAGACAGAGCTACGAGCAGTACTTC.

The chain employs TRBV15 and TRBJ2-5; 8 bases align to TRBD1. V trimming: 9 bases; J trimming: 5 bases; junction bases outside the gene matches: 8. The CDR3 is 13 amino acids. Germline CDR1 is LNHNV and CDR2 is YYDKDF (reference sequence). The CDR3 DNA reads TGTGCCACTAAACAGGGGGGACTTGAGACCCAGTACTTC. This encodes CATKQGGLETQYF. Combining the CDR3 with reference TRBV15 and TRBJ2-5 gives the whole variable domain DAMVIQNPRYQVTQFGKPVTLSCSQTLNHNVMYWYQQKSSQAPKLLFHYYDKDFNNEADTPDNFQSRRPNTSFCFLDIRSPGLGDTAMYLCATKQGGLETQYFGPGTRLLVL.

This clonotype was seen only a few times. The gene calls are TRBV6-5 and TRBJ2-1, with 15 nucleotides matching TRBD2. V lost 5 bases to trimming and J lost 0 bases; unmatched junction nucleotides: 2. Germline V lookup: CDR1 MNHEY, CDR2 SVGAGI. The CDR3 covers 17 residues. CDR3 region: CASSGTSGGSSYNEQFF. The CDR3 bases are TGTGCCAGCAGTGGGACTAGCGGGGGGAGCTCCTACAATGAGCAGTTCTTC.

The genes are TRBV5-4 and TRBJ2-3; 9 bases line up with TRBD2. This CDR3 has 15 amino acids. V shed 3 bases, J shed 2 bases, and the junction held 4 bases outside the gene matches. Per the germline V gene, CDR1 is SGHNT and CDR2 is YYREEE (reference sequence). The CDR3 is CASSSLAGTTDTQYF. The CDR3 DNA sequence: TGTGCCAGCAGCTCCCTAGCGGGAACCACAGATACGCAGTATTTT.

The V call is TRBV7-8, the J call TRBJ2-5; TRBD2 agrees at 8 bases. The germline gives CDR1 SGHVS, CDR2 FQNEAQ. V lost 8 bases and J lost 5; bases outside the gene matches: 10. The CDR3 runs 14 residues. CDR3 amino acids: CASGGELAAETQYF. The DNA of the CDR3 is TGTGCCAGCGGAGGGGAACTAGCGGCGGAGACCCAGTACTTC.

The chain recombines TRBV5-1 with TRBJ1-2; no clear D. CDR3 length: 14 residues. Germline CDR1 reads SGHRS; CDR2 reads YFSETQ. V dropped 2 bases and J dropped 7 bases, with 15 bases sitting between them. The CDR3 DNA sequence: TGCGCCAGCAGCTTATCCGGGCCCTCGGGTGGCTACACCTTC. Amino acid sequence: CASSLSGPSGGYTF. The full variable domain, completed using reference TRBV5-1 and TRBJ1-2, is KAGVTQTPRYLIKTRGQQVTLSCSPISGHRSVSWYQQTPGQGLQFLFEYFSETQRNKGNFPGRFSGRQFSNSRSEMNVSTLELGDSALYLCASSLSGPSGGYTFGSGTRLTVV.

This chain connects TRBV7-8 to TRBJ1-1, with D maybe TRBD1 (6 bases). This CDR3 spans 15 amino acids. V was clipped by 0 bases and J by 7 bases, with 15 bases between them. Germline CDR1 and CDR2: SGHVS and FQNEAQ. The CDR3 DNA reads TGTGCCAGCAGCTTAGCTCCGGGGGCGGGAAGTGAAGCTTTCTTT. Amino acids: CASSLAPGAGSEAFF.

This clonotype came up a few times. This chain connects TRBV20-1 to TRBJ2-2, with 11 positions matching TRBD2. Germline trimming cut 3 bases from V and 5 bases from J; bases unmatched to any gene: 5. CDR3 size: 15 residues. Germline assignment: CDR1 DFQATT and CDR2 SNEGSKA (reference sequence). For the CDR3, the DNA is TGCAGTGCTAGTTGGCTAGCGGGAGGAACCGGGGAGCTGTTTTTT. It codes for CSASWLAGGTGELFF.

This chain connects TRBV6-5 to TRBJ2-7, with 9 nucleotides matching TRBD1. Trimming cost V 2 bases and J 3 bases; bases outside gene matches: 2. CDR3 length equals 14 residues. Germline values: CDR1 MNHEY, CDR2 SVGAGI. The CDR3 sequence is CASSYVDRGYEQYF. The CDR3 DNA reads as TGTGCCAGCAGTTACGTGGACAGGGGCTACGAGCAGTACTTC.

The chain recombines TRBV7-3 with TRBJ2-1; 7 bases line up with TRBD2. The CDR3 is 18 amino acids. Looked up from germline, CDR1 is SGHTA and CDR2 is FQGTGA. V lost 2 bases to trimming and J lost 5 bases; unmatched junction nucleotides: 15. The CDR3 region is CASSLLPRRERGDNEQFF. The CDR3 DNA reads TGTGCCAGCAGCTTACTCCCTCGGAGGGAGCGGGGTGACAATGAGCAGTTCTTC.